This T cell receptor beta chain is from a study of OX40 agonist ivuxolimab in advanced cancers. Whole-study findings and limits: Certain nonresponders likewise exhibited a low normalized T-cell clonal expansion.

There are 13 residues in the CDR3. With 1 base clipped from V and 11 bases from J, the junction kept 7 bases outside the gene matches. Germline CDR1 is MNHNS and CDR2 is SASEGT. With respect to this clone: Its target is unknown.

The data were produced by immunoSEQ multiplex PCR, yet TCRdb's version contains in-frame clones alone and is incomplete. Here the sample spans around 76,000 clones, roughly 90% being singletons. The clonotype originates from an adult with an advanced solid tumor such as melanoma, head and neck, liver or kidney cancer. V usage is TRBV6-1 and J usage is TRBJ1-1, with 7 nucleotides matching TRBD1. The sample consisted of CD4+ or CD8+ T cells sorted from blood, taken in a trial of the OX40 agonist ivuxolimab. This CDR3 is CASSEGQGRGAFF. The CDR3 nucleotides are TGTGCCAGCAGTGAAGGACAGGGAAGGGGGGCTTTCTTT.